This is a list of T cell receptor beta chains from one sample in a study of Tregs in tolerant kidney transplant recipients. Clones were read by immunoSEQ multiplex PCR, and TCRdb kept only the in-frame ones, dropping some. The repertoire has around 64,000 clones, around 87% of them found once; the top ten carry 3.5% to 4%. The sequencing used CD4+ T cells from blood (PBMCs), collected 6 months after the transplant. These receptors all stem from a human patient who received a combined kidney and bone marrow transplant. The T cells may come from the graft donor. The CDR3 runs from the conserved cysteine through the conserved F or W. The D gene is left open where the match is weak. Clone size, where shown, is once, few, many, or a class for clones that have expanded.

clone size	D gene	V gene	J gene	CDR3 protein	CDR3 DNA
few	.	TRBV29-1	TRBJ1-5	CSVGGPNQPQHF	TGCAGCGTGGGGGGACCCAATCAGCCCCAGCATTTT
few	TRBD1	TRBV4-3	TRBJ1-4	CASSQQGQGGEKLFF	TGCGCCAGCAGCCAGCAGGGACAGGGTGGGGAAAAACTGTTTTTT
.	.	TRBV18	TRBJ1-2	CASSLWTDNNYGYTF	TGTGCCAGCTCACTATGGACAGATAACAACTATGGCTACACCTTC
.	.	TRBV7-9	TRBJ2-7	CASSHLGAFYEQYF	TGTGCCAGCAGCCACCTGGGAGCCTTCTACGAGCAGTACTTC
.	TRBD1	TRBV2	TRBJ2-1	CASSKRQGDEQFF	TGTGCCAGCAGTAAGAGACAGGGCGATGAGCAGTTCTTC
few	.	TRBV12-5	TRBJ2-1	CASGLEPLEDEQFF	TGTGCTAGTGGTTTGGAGCCACTAGAAGATGAGCAGTTCTTC
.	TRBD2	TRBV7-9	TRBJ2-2	CASSLGSSGAAGELFF	TGTGCCAGCAGCTTAGGATCTAGCGGGGCCGCGGGGGAGCTGTTTTTT
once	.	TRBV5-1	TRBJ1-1	CASSSNTGTDEAFF	TGCGCCAGCAGCTCAAACACAGGGACGGATGAAGCTTTCTTT
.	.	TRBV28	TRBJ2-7	CASSLFSIREQYF	TGTGCCAGCAGTTTATTTAGCATCCGCGAGCAGTACTTC
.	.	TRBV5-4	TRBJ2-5	CASSQDSRMETQYF	TGTGCCAGCAGTCAGGACAGTCGGATGGAGACCCAGTACTTC
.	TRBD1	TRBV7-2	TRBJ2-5	CASSQGAEVREQYF	TGTGCCAGCAGCCAGGGGGCAGAGGTGCGAGAGCAGTACTTC
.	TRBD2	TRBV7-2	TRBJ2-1	CASYRAVLAGGYNEQFF	TGTGCCAGCTATCGGGCAGTCCTAGCGGGTGGCTACAATGAGCAGTTCTTC
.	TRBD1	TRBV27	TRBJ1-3	CATRQGAQGNTIYF	TGTGCCACCCGACAGGGGGCGCAGGGAAACACCATATATTTT
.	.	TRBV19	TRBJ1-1	CASSIGGRWAFF	TGTGCCAGTAGTATTGGGGGCCGCTGGGCTTTCTTT
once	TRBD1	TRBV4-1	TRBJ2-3	CASSAGTGGDTQYF	TGCGCCAGCAGCGCCGGGACAGGGGGTGATACGCAGTATTTT
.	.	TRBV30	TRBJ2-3	CAWKQADTQYF	TGTGCCTGGAAGCAGGCAGATACGCAGTATTTT
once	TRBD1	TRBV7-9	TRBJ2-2	CASSLSGTGNTGELFF	TGTGCCAGCAGCTTATCCGGGACAGGGAACACCGGGGAGCTGTTTTTT
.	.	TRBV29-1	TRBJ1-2	CSVEGGGGYTF	TGCAGCGTTGAAGGAGGGGGTGGCTACACCTTC
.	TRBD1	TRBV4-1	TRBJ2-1	CASSLEGASYNEQFF	TGCGCCAGCAGTCTCGAGGGGGCCTCCTACAATGAGCAGTTCTTC
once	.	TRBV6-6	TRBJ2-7	CASSPRDFNSYEQYF	TGTGCCAGCAGTCCGCGGGACTTTAATTCCTACGAGCAGTACTTC
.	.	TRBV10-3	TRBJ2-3	CAIAPGGTDTQYF	TGTGCCATCGCTCCGGGGGGCACAGATACGCAGTATTTT
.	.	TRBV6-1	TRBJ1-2	CASSERGRQFYGYTF	TGTGCCAGCAGTGAAAGAGGTCGGCAGTTCTATGGCTACACCTTC
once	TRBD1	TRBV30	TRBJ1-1	CAWSSGTGYSNTEAFF	TGTGCCTGGAGTTCCGGGACAGGGTATTCGAACACTGAAGCTTTCTTT
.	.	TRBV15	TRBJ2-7	CATSRERAVYEQYF	TGTGCCACCAGCAGAGAGAGGGCGGTGTACGAGCAGTACTTC
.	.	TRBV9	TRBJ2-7	CASSAGSGYEQYF	TGTGCCAGCAGTGCAGGGTCGGGCTACGAGCAGTACTTC
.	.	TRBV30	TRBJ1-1	CASNSGLWYENTEAFF	TGTGCCTCCAACTCAGGGTTGTGGTATGAGAACACTGAAGCTTTCTTT
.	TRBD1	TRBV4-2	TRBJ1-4	CASSQHRDSENEKLFF	TGTGCCAGCAGCCAGCACCGGGACAGCGAAAATGAAAAACTGTTTTTT
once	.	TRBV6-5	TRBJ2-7	CASRAGSIHEQYF	TGTGCCAGCAGGGCCGGGTCGATCCACGAGCAGTACTTC
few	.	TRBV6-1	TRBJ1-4	CASSDLRPYRDEGEKLFF	TGTGCCAGCAGTGACCTCCGTCCATACAGGGATGAGGGTGAAAAACTGTTTTTT
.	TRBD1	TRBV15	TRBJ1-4	CATSKGQDEKLFF	TGTGCCACCAGCAAAGGACAGGATGAAAAACTGTTTTTT
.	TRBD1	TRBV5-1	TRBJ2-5	CASSRQGEETQYF	TGCGCCAGCAGCCGACAGGGTGAAGAGACCCAGTACTTC
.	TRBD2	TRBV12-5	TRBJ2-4	CASGLVVVGRVGNIQYF	TGTGCTAGTGGTTTGGTTGTTGTTGGGAGGGTGGGAAACATTCAGTACTTC
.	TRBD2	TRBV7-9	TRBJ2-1	CASSLAGGGLEQFF	TGTGCCAGCAGTCTAGCGGGGGGAGGCCTTGAGCAGTTCTTC
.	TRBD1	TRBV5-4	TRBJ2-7	CASSLKGGKNEQYF	TGTGCCAGCAGCTTGAAAGGGGGCAAAAACGAGCAGTACTTC
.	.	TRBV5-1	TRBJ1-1	CASSFQTTRNTEAFF	TGCGCCAGCAGCTTCCAGACAACCCGTAACACTGAAGCTTTCTTT
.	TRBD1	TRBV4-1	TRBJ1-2	CASSQGPDRVIANGYTF	TGCGCCAGCAGCCAAGGACCGGACAGGGTAATCGCGAATGGCTACACCTTC
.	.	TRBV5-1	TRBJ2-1	CASSFEAGLNEQFF	TGCGCCAGCAGCTTCGAAGCGGGTCTCAATGAGCAGTTCTTC
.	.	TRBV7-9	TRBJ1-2	CASSFDTFPYGYTF	TGTGCCAGCAGCTTCGACACTTTCCCCTATGGCTACACCTTC
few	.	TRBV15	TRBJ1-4	CATSRESSRREKLFF	TGTGCCACCAGCAGAGAATCCTCCCGGCGGGAAAAACTGTTTTTT